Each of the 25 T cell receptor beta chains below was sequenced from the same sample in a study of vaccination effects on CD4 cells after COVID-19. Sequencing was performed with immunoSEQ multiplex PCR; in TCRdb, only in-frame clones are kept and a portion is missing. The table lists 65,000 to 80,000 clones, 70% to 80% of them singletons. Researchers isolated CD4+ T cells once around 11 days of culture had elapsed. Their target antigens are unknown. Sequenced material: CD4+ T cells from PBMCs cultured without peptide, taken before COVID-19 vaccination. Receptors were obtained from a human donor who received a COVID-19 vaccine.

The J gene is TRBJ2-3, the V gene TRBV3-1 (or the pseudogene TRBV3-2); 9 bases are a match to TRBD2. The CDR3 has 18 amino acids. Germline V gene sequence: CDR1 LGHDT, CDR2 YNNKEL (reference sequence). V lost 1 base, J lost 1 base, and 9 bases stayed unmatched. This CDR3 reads CASSQVYRGGAGTDTQYF. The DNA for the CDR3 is TGTGCCAGCAGCCAAGTTTACCGCGGGGGGGCGGGCACAGATACGCAGTATTTT.

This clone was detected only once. The CDR3 region has the DNA TGTGCCAGCAGCACAGGGAGCGCGCAGTATTTT. Its protein is CASSTGSAQYF. The chain combines TRBV6-6 with TRBJ2-3; tentatively, D is TRBD1 (6 bases). There are 11 residues in the CDR3. V was shortened by 6 bases and J by 10 bases, with 11 bases between the two germline ends. CDR1 and CDR2 (germline): MNHNY, SVGAGI (reference sequence).

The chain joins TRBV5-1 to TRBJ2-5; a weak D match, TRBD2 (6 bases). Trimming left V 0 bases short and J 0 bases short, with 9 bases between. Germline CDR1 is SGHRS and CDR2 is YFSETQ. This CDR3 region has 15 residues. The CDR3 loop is CASSLGWGDQETQYF. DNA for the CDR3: TGCGCCAGCAGCTTGGGTTGGGGGGACCAAGAGACCCAGTACTTC. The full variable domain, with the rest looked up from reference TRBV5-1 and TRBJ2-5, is KAGVTQTPRYLIKTRGQQVTLSCSPISGHRSVSWYQQTPGQGLQFLFEYFSETQRNKGNFPGRFSGRQFSNSRSEMNVSTLELGDSALYLCASSLGWGDQETQYFGPGTRLLVL.

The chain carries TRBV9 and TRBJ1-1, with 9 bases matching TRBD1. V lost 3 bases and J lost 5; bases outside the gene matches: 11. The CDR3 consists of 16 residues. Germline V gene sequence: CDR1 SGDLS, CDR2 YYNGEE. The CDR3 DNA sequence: TGTGCCAGCAGCGGGGGGTTTGACAGGGGGAATACTGAAGCTTTCTTT. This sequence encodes CASSGGFDRGNTEAFF. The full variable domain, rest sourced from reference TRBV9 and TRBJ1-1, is DSGVTQTPKHLITATGQRVTLRCSPRSGDLSVYWYQQSLDQGLQFLIQYYNGEERAKGNILERFSAQQFPDLHSELNLSSLELGDSALYFCASSGGFDRGNTEAFFGQGTRLTVV.

The chain's CDR3 is CASSYGLYPQETQYF. The CDR3 bases are TGTGCCAGCAGTTACGGGTTATATCCTCAAGAGACCCAGTACTTC. The chain carries TRBV6-2 or TRBV6-3 and TRBJ2-5; the D is unclear. The CDR3 spans 15 residues. V lost 2 bases and J 2 bases, leaving 12 bases between the germline ends. Germline CDR1 is MNHEY and CDR2 is SVGEGT.

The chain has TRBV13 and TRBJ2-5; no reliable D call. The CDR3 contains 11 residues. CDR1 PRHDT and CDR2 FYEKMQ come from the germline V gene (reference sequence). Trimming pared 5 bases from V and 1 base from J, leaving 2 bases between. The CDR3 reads CASSPQETQYF. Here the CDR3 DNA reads TGTGCCAGCAGCCCCCAAGAGACCCAGTACTTC. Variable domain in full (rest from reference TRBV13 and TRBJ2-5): AAGVIQSPRHLIKEKRETATLKCYPIPRHDTVYWYQQGPGQDPQFLISFYEKMQSDKGSIPDRFSAQQFSDYHSELNMSSLELGDSALYFCASSPQETQYFGPGTRLLVL.

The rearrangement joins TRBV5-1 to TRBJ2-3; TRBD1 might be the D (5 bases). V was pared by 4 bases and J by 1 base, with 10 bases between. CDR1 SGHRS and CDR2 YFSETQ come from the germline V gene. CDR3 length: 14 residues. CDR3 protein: CASSDPQGTDTQYF. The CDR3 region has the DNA TGCGCCAGCAGCGACCCACAGGGCACAGATACGCAGTATTTT.

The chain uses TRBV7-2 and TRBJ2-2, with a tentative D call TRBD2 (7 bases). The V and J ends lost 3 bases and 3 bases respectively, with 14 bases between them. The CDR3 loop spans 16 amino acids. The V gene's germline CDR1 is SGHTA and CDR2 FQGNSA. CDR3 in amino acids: CASSLGPGGYTGELFF. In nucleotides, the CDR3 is TGTGCCAGCAGCTTGGGCCCGGGGGGCTACACCGGGGAGCTGTTTTTT. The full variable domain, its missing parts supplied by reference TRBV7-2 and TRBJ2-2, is GAGVSQSPSNKVTEKGKDVELRCDPISGHTALYWYRQSLGQGLEFLIYFQGNSAPDKSGLPSDRFSAERTGGSVSTLTIQRTQQEDSAVYLCASSLGPGGYTGELFFGEGSRLTVL.

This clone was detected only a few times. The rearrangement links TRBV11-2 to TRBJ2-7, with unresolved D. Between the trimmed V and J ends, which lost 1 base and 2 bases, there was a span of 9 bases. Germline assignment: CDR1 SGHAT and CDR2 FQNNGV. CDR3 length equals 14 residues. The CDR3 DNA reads TGTGCCAGCAGCTTAGCTGGCAGAGCCTACGAGCAGTACGTC. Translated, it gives CASSLAGRAYEQYV.

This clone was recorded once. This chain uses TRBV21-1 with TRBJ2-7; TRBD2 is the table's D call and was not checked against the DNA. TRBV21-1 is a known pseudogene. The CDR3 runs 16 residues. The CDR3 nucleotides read TGTGCCAGCAGTCTAACTCGCGGGAACCTCTCCTACGAGCAGTACGTC. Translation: CASSLTRGNLSYEQYV.

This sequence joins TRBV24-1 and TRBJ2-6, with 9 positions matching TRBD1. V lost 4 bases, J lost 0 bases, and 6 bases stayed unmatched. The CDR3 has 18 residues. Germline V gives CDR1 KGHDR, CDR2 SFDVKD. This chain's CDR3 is CATSDPQGAGSGANVLTF. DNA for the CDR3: TGTGCCACCAGTGACCCACAGGGGGCTGGCTCTGGGGCCAACGTCCTGACTTTC.

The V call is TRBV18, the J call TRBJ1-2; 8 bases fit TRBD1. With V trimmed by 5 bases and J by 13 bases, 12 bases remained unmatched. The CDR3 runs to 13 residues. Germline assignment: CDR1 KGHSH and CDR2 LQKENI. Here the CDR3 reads CASSSDRASGGTF. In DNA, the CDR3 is TGTGCCAGCTCATCGGACAGGGCCTCTGGGGGCACCTTC.

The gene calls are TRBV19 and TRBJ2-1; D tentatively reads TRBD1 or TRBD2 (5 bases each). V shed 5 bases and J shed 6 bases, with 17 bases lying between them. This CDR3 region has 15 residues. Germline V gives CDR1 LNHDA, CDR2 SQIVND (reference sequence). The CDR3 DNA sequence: TGTGCCAGTAGTGCCGGGGACCTAGCTCGCAATGAGCAGTTCTTC. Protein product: CASSAGDLARNEQFF.

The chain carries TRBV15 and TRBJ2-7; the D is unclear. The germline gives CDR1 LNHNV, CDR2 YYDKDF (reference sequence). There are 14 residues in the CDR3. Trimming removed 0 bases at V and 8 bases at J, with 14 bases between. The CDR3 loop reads CATSRDKGPGKQYV. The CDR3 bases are TGTGCCACCAGCAGAGACAAGGGCCCAGGAAAGCAGTACGTC.

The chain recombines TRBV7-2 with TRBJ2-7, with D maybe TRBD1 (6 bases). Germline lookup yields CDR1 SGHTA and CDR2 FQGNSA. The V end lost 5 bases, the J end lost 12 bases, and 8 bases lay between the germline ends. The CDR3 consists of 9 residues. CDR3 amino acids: CASSPGAYV. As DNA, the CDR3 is TGTGCCAGCAGCCCAGGGGCGTACGTC.

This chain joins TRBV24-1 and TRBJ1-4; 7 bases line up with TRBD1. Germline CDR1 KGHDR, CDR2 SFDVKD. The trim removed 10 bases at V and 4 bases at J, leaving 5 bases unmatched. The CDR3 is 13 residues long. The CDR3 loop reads CATGTADNEKLFF. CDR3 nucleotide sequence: TGTGCCACAGGGACAGCTGATAATGAAAAACTGTTTTTT.

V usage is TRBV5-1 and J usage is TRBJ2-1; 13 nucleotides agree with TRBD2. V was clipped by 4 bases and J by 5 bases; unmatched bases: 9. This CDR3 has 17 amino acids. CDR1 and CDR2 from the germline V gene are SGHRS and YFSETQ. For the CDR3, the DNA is TGCGCCAGCAGCAGTAGGACTAGCGGGGGCCTTCACAATGAGCAGTTCTTC. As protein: CASSSRTSGGLHNEQFF.

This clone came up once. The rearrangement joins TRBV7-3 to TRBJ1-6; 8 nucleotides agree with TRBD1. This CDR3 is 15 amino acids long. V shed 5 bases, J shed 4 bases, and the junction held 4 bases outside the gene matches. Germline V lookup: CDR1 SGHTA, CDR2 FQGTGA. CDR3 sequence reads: CASSPGQGYNSPLHF. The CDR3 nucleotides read TGTGCCAGCAGCCCAGGACAGGGATATAATTCACCCCTCCACTTT.

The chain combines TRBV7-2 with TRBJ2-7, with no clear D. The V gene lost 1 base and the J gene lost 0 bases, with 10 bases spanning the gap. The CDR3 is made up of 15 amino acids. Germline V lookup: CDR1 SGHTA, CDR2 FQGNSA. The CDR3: CASSLEVWSSYEQYV. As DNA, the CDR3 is TGTGCCAGCAGCTTAGAGGTTTGGAGCTCCTACGAGCAGTACGTC.

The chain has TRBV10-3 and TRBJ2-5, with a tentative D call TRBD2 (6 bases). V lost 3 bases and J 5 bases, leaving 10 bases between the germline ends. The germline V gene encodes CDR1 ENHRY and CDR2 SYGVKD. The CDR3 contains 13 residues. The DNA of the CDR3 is TGTGCCATCAGTGACCTGGGAGGCGAGACCCAGTACTTC. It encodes CAISDLGGETQYF.

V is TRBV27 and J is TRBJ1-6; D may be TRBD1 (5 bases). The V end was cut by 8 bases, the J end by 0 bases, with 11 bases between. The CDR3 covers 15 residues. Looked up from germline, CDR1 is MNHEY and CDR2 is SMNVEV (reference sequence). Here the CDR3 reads CASRQGRSYNSPLHF. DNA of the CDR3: TGTGCCAGCCGTCAGGGTCGCTCCTATAATTCACCCCTCCACTTT.

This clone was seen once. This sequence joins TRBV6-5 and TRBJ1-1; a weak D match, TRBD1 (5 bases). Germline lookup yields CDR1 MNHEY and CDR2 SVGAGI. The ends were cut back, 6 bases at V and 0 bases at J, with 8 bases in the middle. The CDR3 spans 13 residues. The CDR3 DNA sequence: TGTGCCAGCAGGGACACCTTGAACACTGAAGCTTTCTTT. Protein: CASRDTLNTEAFF.

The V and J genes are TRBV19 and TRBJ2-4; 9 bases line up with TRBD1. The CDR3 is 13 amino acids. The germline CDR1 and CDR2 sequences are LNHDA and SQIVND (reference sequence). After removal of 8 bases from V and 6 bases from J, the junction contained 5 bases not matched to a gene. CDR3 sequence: CASRPTGGNIQYF. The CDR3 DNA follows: TGTGCCAGTCGTCCGACAGGGGGAAACATTCAGTACTTC.

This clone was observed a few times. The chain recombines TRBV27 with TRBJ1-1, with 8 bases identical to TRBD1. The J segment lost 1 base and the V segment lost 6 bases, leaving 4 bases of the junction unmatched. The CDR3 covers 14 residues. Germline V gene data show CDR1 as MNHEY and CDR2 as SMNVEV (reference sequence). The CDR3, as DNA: TGTGCCAGCAGGAGGACAGGGCGGAACACTGAAGCTTTCTTT. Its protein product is CASRRTGRNTEAFF.

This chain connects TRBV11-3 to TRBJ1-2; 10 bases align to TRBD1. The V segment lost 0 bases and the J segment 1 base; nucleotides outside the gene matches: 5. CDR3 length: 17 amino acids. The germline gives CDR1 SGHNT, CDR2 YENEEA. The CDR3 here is CASSLEGQGTINYGYTF. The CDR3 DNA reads TGTGCCAGCAGCTTAGAGGGACAGGGGACTATTAACTATGGCTACACCTTC.